This TCR beta chain was sequenced for a study of blood T cell repertoires in COVID-19. Study-level background: From T cells, B-cell-depleted T cells, or PBMCs came the material, which was cDNA or gDNA.

This clone was counted once. Clones were read by immunoSEQ multiplex PCR, and TCRdb kept only the in-frame ones, dropping some. The profile shows 90,000 or so clones, approximately 86% of them singletons. The source of this sequence is an elderly man with active or convalescent COVID-19. The specimen sequenced was peripheral blood.

The chain's CDR3 is CASSPKRPGTNYEQYF. CDR3 DNA sequence: TGTGCCAGCAGCCCGAAGAGGCCCGGGACAAATTACGAGCAGTACTTC. The chain joins TRBV7-8 to TRBJ2-7; TRBD1 is a possible D gene (6 bases). The CDR3 is 16 amino acids. V gave up 5 bases and J gave up 4 bases, with 21 bases separating them. Germline CDR1 is SGHVS and CDR2 is FQNEAQ.